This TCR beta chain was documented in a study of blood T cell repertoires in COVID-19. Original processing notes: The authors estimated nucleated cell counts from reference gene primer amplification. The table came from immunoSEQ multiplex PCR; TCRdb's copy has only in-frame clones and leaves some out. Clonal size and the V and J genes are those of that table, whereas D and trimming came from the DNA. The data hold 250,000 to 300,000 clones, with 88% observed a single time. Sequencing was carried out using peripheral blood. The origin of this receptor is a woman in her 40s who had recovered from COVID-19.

The CDR3 bases are TGTGCCAGCAGCTTAGCTGGGGCCCCAGGGGATGAGCAGTTCTTC. It is translated as CASSLAGAPGDEQFF. The chain uses TRBV7-2 and TRBJ2-1; maybe TRBD1 (6 bases). V lost 0 bases and J lost 8, with 14 bases in between. Germline lookup yields CDR1 SGHTA and CDR2 FQGNSA. There are 15 residues in the CDR3.